This is a list of T cell receptor beta chains from one sample in a study of human T cells and chemical hapten exposure. MiXCR, run by TCRdb on the RACE reads, gives a single entry per CDR3 protein. In the table there are 120,000 to 150,000 distinct CDR3 sequences, approximately 10% of which are singletons. This specimen was whole blood, taken in connection with sensitization to the hapten diphenylcyclopropenone (DPC). The receptors derive from a woman aged 50 to 65 with alopecia areata. Some clones in this sample may be carry-over from other donors' samples. Both conserved end residues are part of each CDR3. The D gene is left open where the match is weak. Expanded clones are given a class, and other clones once, few, many or no size at all.

clone_size	cdr3_length	d_call	j_call	v_call	cdr3_nt	cdr3_aa
many	16	.	TRBJ2-3	TRBV3-1	TGTGCCAGCAGCCAACTACGGGGCACTAGCACAGATACGCAGTATTTT	CASSQLRGTSTDTQYF
few	15	TRBD1	TRBJ1-5	TRBV12-3/TRBV12-4	TGTGCCAGCAGTTTTCAGGGGGGCATCAATCAGCCCCAGCATTTT	CASSFQGGINQPQHF
few	14	.	TRBJ2-3	TRBV21-1	TGTGCCAGCAGCAAACGGTCAGGCACAGATACGCAGTATTTT	CASSKRSGTDTQYF
few	15	TRBD2	TRBJ2-1	TRBV5-6	TGTGCCAGCAGCCCTGTGACTAGCGGGAGCAATGAGCAGTTCTTC	CASSPVTSGSNEQFF
few	12	.	TRBJ1-1	TRBV18	TGTGCCAGCTCTGGAGGGAACACTGAAGCTTTCTTT	CASSGGNTEAFF
many	14	.	TRBJ2-2	TRBV29-1	TGCAGCGCCAAAGCGGCAGGGGATACCGGGGAGCTGTTTTTT	CSAKAAGDTGELFF
once	15	.	TRBJ2-7	TRBV20-1	TGCAGTGCTAGAGATCCTACTGGACTGACCTACGAGCAGTACTTC	CSARDPTGLTYEQYF
.	15	TRBD2	TRBJ2-5	TRBV29-1	TGCAGCGTTCGTAGCGGGAGGGCCCAGGGGGAGACCCAGTACTTC	CSVRSGRAQGETQYF
.	13	.	TRBJ1-2	TRBV19	TGTGCCAGTAGTATTCAACTAAACTATGGCTACACCTTC	CASSIQLNYGYTF
.	16	.	TRBJ1-2	TRBV5-1	TGCGCCAGCAGCTTGGCGGGACACCCAGCTAACTATGGCTACACCTTC	CASSLAGHPANYGYTF
few	13	TRBD1	TRBJ2-7	TRBV29-1	TGCAGCTTCGCACAGGGGATGGGCTACGAGCAGTACTTC	CSFAQGMGYEQYF
.	16	.	TRBJ2-1	TRBV7-9	TGTGCCAGCAGCTTATCAGGGGACACCGCCTACAATGAGCAGTTCTTC	CASSLSGDTAYNEQFF
few	15	.	TRBJ2-4	TRBV7-9	TGTGCCAGCAGCTTGAGTGAGGGGTCCTTTGACATTCAGTACTTC	CASSLSEGSFDIQYF
few	11	.	TRBJ2-5	TRBV11-1	TGTGCCAGCAGATCTGGTATGACCCAGTACTTC	CASRSGMTQYF
many	16	.	TRBJ1-1	TRBV5-5	TGTGCCAGCAGCCGCGAGTTTACCCTTATGAACACTGAAGCTTTCTTT	CASSREFTLMNTEAFF
.	15	.	TRBJ2-3	TRBV28	TGTGCCAGCAGTTTTCCCTCTGGCTTCACAGATACGCAGTATTTT	CASSFPSGFTDTQYF
many	16	.	TRBJ2-6	TRBV24-1	TGTGCCACCAGTGTTGGACGGAGCTCTGGGGCCAACGTCCTGACTTTC	CATSVGRSSGANVLTF
many	14	.	TRBJ2-1	TRBV5-1	TGCGCCAGCAGCTTGGAGGTGGGGAACGGTGAGCAGTTCTTC	CASSLEVGNGEQFF
.	12	.	TRBJ2-5	TRBV29-1	TGCAGCTTCCACGGTACCTTCGAGACCCAGTACTTC	CSFHGTFETQYF
.	14	TRBD2	TRBJ2-1	TRBV6-2/TRBV6-3	TGTGCCAGCAGTTACTTGGGACTAGCGGGGGGCGAGTTCTTC	CASSYLGLAGGEFF
.	15	.	TRBJ2-7	TRBV7-2	TGTGCCAGCAGTTCACAACCCGGACCGCTCTACGAGCAGTACTTC	CASSSQPGPLYEQYF
.	15	.	TRBJ1-5	TRBV15	TGTGCCACCAGCAGATCACTCCCGGGGAATCAGCCCCAGCATTTT	CATSRSLPGNQPQHF
.	14	.	TRBJ1-1	TRBV6-6	TGTGCCAGCAGTTACTACGCACAGAACACTGAAGCTTTCTTT	CASSYYAQNTEAFF
.	15	TRBD1	TRBJ2-6	TRBV7-9	TGTGCCACCAGCTCGGACAGGGCCGGGGCCAACGTCCTGACTTTC	CATSSDRAGANVLTF
few	15	TRBD1	TRBJ2-1	TRBV7-9	TGTGCCAGCAGCCCCCCAGGGACAGGAAACAATGAGCAGTTCTTC	CASSPPGTGNNEQFF
few	16	TRBD1	TRBJ1-4	TRBV7-2	TGTGCCAGCAGCTTTAACCCGGGACAGGGTAATGAAAAACTGTTTTTT	CASSFNPGQGNEKLFF
few	14	.	TRBJ2-7	TRBV12-3/TRBV12-4	TGTGCCAGCACCTCTGGAGGCGGCGGGTACGAGCAGTACTTC	CASTSGGGGYEQYF
.	16	TRBD1	TRBJ2-1	TRBV11-3	TGTGCCAGCAGCTTAGAAGTCCGAGGGGACAGGGATGAGCAGTTCTTC	CASSLEVRGDRDEQFF
few	15	.	TRBJ2-2	TRBV4-1	TGCGCCAGCCAGCCAGGGATCCTAGTTGTCGGGGAGCTGTTTTTT	CASQPGILVVGELFF